This T cell receptor beta chain was sequenced during a study of Ad26.COV2.S vaccination and SARS-CoV-2 variants. Study in general: Intramuscular Ad26.COV2.S at 5x10^10 or 1x10^11 viral particles. General study points: Substantial breadth in spike-specific CD8+ and CD4+ T cell responses was reportedly seen after vaccination.

TCRdb's table, derived via immunoSEQ multiplex PCR, lists solely in-frame clones and lacks some. The data contain 200,000 to 250,000 clones, approximately 88% of them seen just once; the ten biggest clones take up around 10%. Worth noting for this clone: Its specificity is not known. Distinct nucleotide sequences in the sample also encode this CDR3.

V lost 1 base to trimming and J lost 4 bases, with 4 bases between them. The CDR3 extends over 12 amino acids. Looked up from germline, CDR1 is SGHDN and CDR2 is FVKESK. Documented treatment: some 20 received Ad26.COV2.S at low or high dose, single or two shots; roughly five received placebo; per-sample allocation not given. After the first vaccine or placebo injection, samples were drawn on day 63. Boston hosted the donor, who was an adult aged 18-55 years. The shot given was an Ad26 vector that makes Wuhan-strain SARS-CoV-2 spike. This clonotype was sampled from a person between 18 and 65 years old who received the Ad26.COV2.S COVID-19 vaccine or a placebo. The chain joins TRBV14 to TRBJ1-2; unclear D gene. Sequenced here: peripheral blood, sampled in a trial of Ad26.COV2.S vaccine versus placebo. CDR3 in amino acids: CASSQASYGYTF. CDR3 bases: TGTGCCAGCAGCCAAGCAAGCTATGGCTACACCTTC.